This TCR beta chain came from a study of human T cells and chemical hapten exposure. Germline-derived CDR1 and CDR2 are SGHDN and FVKESK. V lost 1 base to trimming and J lost 11 bases, with 11 bases between them. The CDR3 runs 12 residues. TCRdb reprocessed the RACE reads with MiXCR, giving one entry per CDR3 protein. Of 60,000 to 80,000 distinct CDR3 sequences listed, roughly 6.7% are singletons. This sample's time point: pre-sensitization, week 0. Treatment reported: therapeutic diphenylcyclopropenone sensitization with weekly scalp DPC. The V gene is TRBV14, the J gene TRBJ1-1; D not certain. This clonotype originated in a woman aged 25-40 years with alopecia areata. Some clones in this sample may be carry-over from other donors' samples. Sequencing used whole blood, obtained in connection with sensitization to the hapten diphenylcyclopropenone (DPC). CDR3 protein: CASSQGPWWAFF. In nucleotides, the CDR3 is TGTGCCAGCAGCCAAGGCCCCTGGTGGGCTTTCTTT.